The 28 T cell receptor beta chains below all came from one sample that was sequenced in a study of blood T cell repertoires in COVID-19. The method was immunoSEQ multiplex PCR; TCRdb's version includes in-frame clones alone and lacks a portion of them. Of some 340,000 clones in the sample, roughly nine tenths are singletons; the top ten hold about 4%. Input material: PBMCs or T cells enriched from blood (not recorded which). These receptors were obtained from a woman aged 25 to 39 who had been exposed to COVID-19.

In nucleotides, the CDR3 is TGTGCCAGTAACCCGCAGGGAAGGCAGCCCCAGCATTTT. Translating gives CASNPQGRQPQHF. The chain has TRBV19 and TRBJ1-5, with D possibly matching TRBD1 (5 bases). The V gene's germline CDR1 is LNHDA and CDR2 SQIVND (reference sequence). V shed 7 bases and J shed 7 bases, with 14 bases lying between them. CDR3 length: 13 residues. Based on the CDR3 plus reference TRBV19 and TRBJ1-5, the full variable domain is DGGITQSPKYLFRKEGQNVTLSCEQNLNHDAMYWYRQDPGQGLRLIYYSQIVNDFQKGDIAEGYSVSREKKESFPLTVTSAQKNPTAFYLCASNPQGRQPQHFGDGTRLSIL.

V is TRBV19 and J is TRBJ2-1; D not certain. The CDR3 covers 15 residues. V shed 10 bases and J shed 2 bases, with 18 bases lying between them. The germline CDR1 and CDR2 sequences are LNHDA and SQIVND (reference sequence). For the CDR3, the DNA is TGTGCCACCCTCAGCCCAGGTATAACCTACAATGAGCAGTTCTTC. Translated, it gives CATLSPGITYNEQFF.

This clone appeared once. The chain is built from TRBV4-1 and TRBJ1-1, with D possibly matching TRBD1 (6 bases). The CDR3 consists of 16 residues. Germline lookup yields CDR1 MGHRA and CDR2 YSYEKL. V lost 0 bases and J 4 bases, leaving 15 bases between the germline ends. The DNA of the CDR3 is TGCGCCAGCAGCCAAGATACCCAGGGGATTGTCACTGAAGCTTTCTTT. It encodes CASSQDTQGIVTEAFF.

The V call is TRBV5-1, the J call TRBJ1-2, with 7 nucleotides matching TRBD1. The CDR3 runs 18 residues. Germline assignment: CDR1 SGHRS and CDR2 YFSETQ. Unmatched junction bases numbered 14, after V lost 3 bases and J lost 0 bases. The CDR3 DNA is TGCGCCAGCAGCTATATCGGACAGGCTCCGTTTTCTAACTATGGCTACACCTTC. Its protein product is CASSYIGQAPFSNYGYTF.

The V call is TRBV7-3, the J call TRBJ1-1, with 10 bases identical to TRBD1. After removal of 4 bases from V and 7 bases from J, the junction contained 9 bases not matched to a gene. CDR3 length equals 15 residues. Germline CDR1 reads SGHTA; CDR2 reads FQGTGA. The CDR3, as DNA: TGTGCCAGCAGCTCCAATGTAGGGACAGGGGATGAAGCTTTCTTT. Translation: CASSSNVGTGDEAFF.

The gene calls are TRBV5-4 and TRBJ2-1; 7 positions match TRBD2. The junction had 6 bases not matched to a gene; V was cut back by 4 bases and J by 2 bases. The CDR3 consists of 15 residues. The V gene's germline CDR1 is SGHNT and CDR2 YYREEE (reference sequence). CDR3 residues: CASSREGSPYNEQFF. CDR3 sequence (DNA): TGTGCCAGCAGCAGGGAGGGGTCCCCCTACAATGAGCAGTTCTTC.

The rearrangement links TRBV6-5 to TRBJ2-7; the D gene is possibly TRBD1 (6 bases). The V gene lost 4 bases and the J gene lost 4 bases, with 17 bases spanning the gap. The length of the CDR3 is 15 residues. CDR1 is MNHEY and CDR2 is SVGAGI in the germline V gene. CDR3 sequence (DNA): TGTGCCAGCAGTTCGCGGACAGTCTCCCTTTACGAGCAGTACTTC. Protein sequence: CASSSRTVSLYEQYF.

The chain couples TRBV9 to TRBJ1-6; D perhaps matches TRBD1 (6 bases). Trimming removed 1 base at V and 14 bases at J, with 19 bases between. Germline assignment: CDR1 SGDLS and CDR2 YYNGEE. The CDR3 is 15 residues long. Here the CDR3 reads CASSVTGHDALSLHF. The CDR3 DNA is TGTGCCAGCAGCGTAACGGGACACGACGCATTATCCCTCCACTTT.

This rearrangement joins TRBV4-2 to TRBJ2-2; the D gene is possibly TRBD1 (5 bases). This CDR3 spans 15 amino acids. Germline CDR1 LGHNA, CDR2 YNFKEQ. V was shortened by 4 bases and J by 0 bases, with 9 bases between the two germline ends. The CDR3 nucleotides are TGTGCCAGCAGCCTACAGGCCCCGAACACCGGGGAGCTGTTTTTT. Translated, it gives CASSLQAPNTGELFF.

This rearrangement joins TRBV3-1 (or the pseudogene TRBV3-2) to TRBJ1-1; the D is unclear. This CDR3 is built from 15 residues. Germline V gene lookup returns CDR1 LGHDT and CDR2 YNNKEL (reference sequence). V lost 4 bases and J 9 bases, leaving 21 bases between the germline ends. CDR3 nucleotides: TGTGCCAGCAGCCCATCAGGTTCCAATAACCCGCAAGCTTTCTTT. Residues: CASSPSGSNNPQAFF.

This chain uses TRBV19 with TRBJ1-6; D might be TRBD1 (5 bases). The CDR3 length is 15 residues. V was pared by 5 bases and J by 8 bases, with 16 bases between. Germline assignment: CDR1 LNHDA and CDR2 SQIVND (reference sequence). The CDR3 loop reads CASSSYRNSHSPLHF. CDR3 nucleotide sequence: TGTGCCAGTAGTTCCTACAGGAATTCCCATTCACCCCTCCACTTT. Complete variable domain (other parts from reference TRBV19 and TRBJ1-6): DGGITQSPKYLFRKEGQNVTLSCEQNLNHDAMYWYRQDPGQGLRLIYYSQIVNDFQKGDIAEGYSVSREKKESFPLTVTSAQKNPTAFYLCASSSYRNSHSPLHFGNGTRLTVT.

A single count supports this clone. This rearrangement joins TRBV18 to TRBJ1-1, with a tentative D call TRBD1 (5 bases). The CDR3 is 14 residues long. Trimming took 1 base from V and 5 from J, leaving 11 bases between them. Germline V gene lookup returns CDR1 KGHSH and CDR2 LQKENI. The DNA of the CDR3 is TGTGCCAGCTCACCACGGAGGGGTGAGACTGAAGCTTTCTTT. Protein product: CASSPRRGETEAFF.

In nucleotides, the CDR3 is TGTGCCAGTAGTAAGGGAGGGGTAGAAAAACTCACCTATGGCTACACCTTC. Translating it yields CASSKGGVEKLTYGYTF. J is TRBJ1-2 and V is TRBV19; weak D call: TRBD1 (5 bases). V shed 4 bases and J shed 4 bases, with 22 bases lying between them. There are 17 residues in the CDR3. Germline CDR1 reads LNHDA; CDR2 reads SQIVND (reference sequence).

The table lists this clone with many counts. J is TRBJ1-1 and V is TRBV6-1, with D hard to call. The ends were cut back, 1 base at V and 7 bases at J, with 7 bases in the middle. The germline gives CDR1 MNHNS, CDR2 SASEGT. The CDR3 totals 12 residues. The CDR3 reads CASSEDGYEAFF. The CDR3 DNA follows: TGTGCCAGCAGTGAAGACGGTTATGAAGCTTTCTTT.

The chain links TRBV28 to TRBJ2-7; a weak D match, TRBD1 (5 bases). This CDR3 comprises 15 residues. V was clipped by 5 bases and J by 4 bases, with 18 bases between them. Germline-derived CDR1 and CDR2 are MDHEN and SYDVKM. This chain's CDR3 is CASSPRQLLGYEQYF. CDR3 sequence (DNA): TGTGCCAGCAGTCCCCGACAGCTCTTAGGATACGAGCAGTACTTC.

The J gene is TRBJ1-4, the V gene TRBV9; D gene ambiguous. Germline CDR1 reads SGDLS; CDR2 reads YYNGEE. The CDR3 is 16 amino acids. The V end lost 4 bases, the J end lost 3 bases, and 16 bases lay between the germline ends. In DNA form, the CDR3 reads TGTGCCAGCAGCCCCTCCCCTAGCGGGTCTAATGAAAAACTGTTTTTT. Translation gives CASSPSPSGSNEKLFF.

This sequence joins TRBV1 and TRBJ1-4; TRBD1 is the table's D call, not checked against the DNA. TRBV1 is designated a pseudogene. CDR3 length equals 15 residues. DNA for the CDR3: TGCACCAGCAGCAGGGGACAGGGCCTGTCCGAAAAACTGTTTTTT. Translation gives CTSSRGQGLSEKLFF.

J is TRBJ1-2 and V is TRBV4-1; no definite D call. The CDR3 is 15 amino acids. Germline CDR1 MGHRA, CDR2 YSYEKL. The V end was cut by 1 base, the J end by 3 bases, with 12 bases between. The chain's CDR3 is CASSQASRTDYGYTF. The CDR3 nucleotides are TGCGCCAGCAGCCAAGCTTCCCGTACTGACTATGGCTACACCTTC.

The chain links TRBV4-1 to TRBJ1-2; D gene ambiguous. This CDR3 contains 16 residues. Germline V gene data show CDR1 as MGHRA and CDR2 as YSYEKL. V was cut by 1 base and J by 2 bases, with 14 bases left in between. CDR3 residues: CASSQGYRAINYGYTF. CDR3 in DNA: TGCGCCAGCAGCCAAGGCTACAGAGCCATCAACTATGGCTACACCTTC.

The chain couples TRBV25-1 to TRBJ2-7; TRBD1 might be the D (6 bases). The CDR3 spans 14 residues. Germline V gene sequence: CDR1 MGHDK, CDR2 SYGVNS. Trimming stripped 5 bases from V and 9 bases from J, with 20 bases between. CDR3: CASSFRTVLDGQYF. Here the CDR3 DNA reads TGTGCCAGCAGTTTTCGGACAGTTCTAGATGGGCAGTACTTC.

The chain carries TRBV25-1 and TRBJ2-7, with 10 bases that match TRBD1. CDR1 and CDR2 (germline): MGHDK, SYGVNS. The length of the CDR3 is 15 residues. Trimming took 3 bases from V and 1 from J; bases not matched to a gene: 3. The CDR3 DNA follows: TGTGCCAGCAGTGATCAGGACAGGGGGTCCTACGAGCAGTACTTC. It yields the protein CASSDQDRGSYEQYF.

The chain recombines TRBV6-2 or TRBV6-3 with TRBJ1-6; 8 bases match TRBD1. V was clipped by 6 bases and J by 7 bases; unmatched bases: 8. The CDR3 sequence is 15 residues long. Looked up from germline, CDR1 is MNHEY and CDR2 is SVGEGT. CDR3 in amino acids: CASSQGQAINSPLHF. The CDR3 DNA reads as TGTGCCAGCAGCCAGGGACAGGCGATAAATTCACCCCTCCACTTT.

The chain joins TRBV6-5 to TRBJ1-1; D is unclear. CDR3 size: 14 residues. Germline V lookup: CDR1 MNHEY, CDR2 SVGAGI. V was pared by 7 bases and J by 0 bases, with 12 bases between. The CDR3 loop reads CASIPQRLNTEAFF. CDR3 coding DNA: TGTGCCAGCATTCCCCAGAGGTTGAACACTGAAGCTTTCTTT.

The V call is TRBV11-2, the J call TRBJ2-5; perhaps TRBD2 as D (6 bases). The CDR3 is 13 residues long. Germline CDR1 reads SGHAT; CDR2 reads FQNNGV. Trimming took 0 bases from V and 7 from J, leaving 9 bases between them. Written as DNA, the CDR3 is TGTGCCAGCAGCTTAGACGACGGGGGGACCCAGTACTTC. This encodes CASSLDDGGTQYF.

This chain links TRBV9 with TRBJ1-1; a possible D gene is TRBD1 (5 bases). The germline V gene has CDR1 SGDLS and CDR2 YYNGEE. Deletions cut 0 bases from V and 0 bases from J, with 12 bases between. The CDR3 length is 16 residues. CDR3: CASSVAPRGVNTEAFF. The CDR3 region has the DNA TGTGCCAGCAGCGTAGCCCCTAGGGGCGTGAACACTGAAGCTTTCTTT.

The chain has TRBV5-1 and TRBJ2-7; 8 nucleotides align to TRBD1. V lost 0 bases and J lost 4; bases outside the gene matches: 15. The CDR3 is 18 residues long. Germline V gene lookup returns CDR1 SGHRS and CDR2 YFSETQ. CDR3 sequence: CASSLGTGFKSGPYEQYF. In DNA form, the CDR3 reads TGCGCCAGCAGCTTGGGGACAGGGTTTAAGTCCGGGCCTTACGAGCAGTACTTC.

The V gene is TRBV6-2 or TRBV6-3, the J gene TRBJ2-5; D is ambiguous. This CDR3 has 13 amino acids. Germline V gene lookup returns CDR1 MNHEY and CDR2 SVGEGT. V was cut by 6 bases and J by 9 bases, with 17 bases left in between. The CDR3 spells CASSRDMVVAQYF. The DNA of the CDR3 is TGTGCCAGCAGCCGAGACATGGTAGTGGCCCAGTACTTC.

This sequence joins TRBV3-1 (or the pseudogene TRBV3-2) and TRBJ2-1, with 12 bases identical to TRBD2. The germline CDR1 and CDR2 sequences are LGHDT and YNNKEL (reference sequence). The CDR3 spans 16 residues. The V and J ends lost 5 bases and 5 bases, in that order; junction bases with no gene match: 7. CDR3 sequence (DNA): TGTGCCAGCAGCAGTCGGACTAGCGGGGTGAACAATGAGCAGTTCTTC. Its translation is CASSSRTSGVNNEQFF.